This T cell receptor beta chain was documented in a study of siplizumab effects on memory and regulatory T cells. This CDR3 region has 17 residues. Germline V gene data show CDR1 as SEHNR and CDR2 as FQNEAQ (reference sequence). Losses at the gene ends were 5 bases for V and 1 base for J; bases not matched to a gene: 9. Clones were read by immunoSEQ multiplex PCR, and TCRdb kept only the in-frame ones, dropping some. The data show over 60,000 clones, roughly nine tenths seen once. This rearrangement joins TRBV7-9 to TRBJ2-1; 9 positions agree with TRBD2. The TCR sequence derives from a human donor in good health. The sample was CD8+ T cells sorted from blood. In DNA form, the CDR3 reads TGTGCCAGCAGCCCCCTCGCGGGGGGGGCGTCCTACAATGAGCAGTTCTTC. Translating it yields CASSPLAGGASYNEQFF.